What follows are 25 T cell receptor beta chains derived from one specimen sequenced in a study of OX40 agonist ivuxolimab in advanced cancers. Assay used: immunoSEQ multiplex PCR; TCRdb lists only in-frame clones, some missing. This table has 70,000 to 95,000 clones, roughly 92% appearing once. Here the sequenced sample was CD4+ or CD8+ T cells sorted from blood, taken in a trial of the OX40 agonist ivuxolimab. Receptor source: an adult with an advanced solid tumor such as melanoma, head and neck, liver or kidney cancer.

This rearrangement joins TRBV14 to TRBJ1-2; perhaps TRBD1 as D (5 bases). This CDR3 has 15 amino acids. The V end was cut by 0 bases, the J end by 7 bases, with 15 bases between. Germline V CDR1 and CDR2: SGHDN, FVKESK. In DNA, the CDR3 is TGTGCCAGCAGCCAAGACGCAGGGATCCTGAGTGGCTACACCTTC. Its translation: CASSQDAGILSGYTF.

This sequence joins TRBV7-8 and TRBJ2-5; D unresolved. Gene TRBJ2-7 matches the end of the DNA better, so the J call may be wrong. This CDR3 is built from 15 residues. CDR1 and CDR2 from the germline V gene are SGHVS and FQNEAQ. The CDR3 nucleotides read TGTGCCAGCAGCTCCTCCTCGCTCACCTCAGGCGAGCAGTACTTC. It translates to CASSSSSLTSGEQYF.

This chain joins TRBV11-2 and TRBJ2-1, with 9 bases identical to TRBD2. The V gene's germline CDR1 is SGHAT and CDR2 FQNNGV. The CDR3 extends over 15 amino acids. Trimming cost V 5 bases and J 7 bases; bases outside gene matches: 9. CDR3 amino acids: CASSKPGLAGNEQFF. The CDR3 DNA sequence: TGTGCCAGCAGCAAACCGGGACTAGCTGGGAATGAGCAGTTCTTC.

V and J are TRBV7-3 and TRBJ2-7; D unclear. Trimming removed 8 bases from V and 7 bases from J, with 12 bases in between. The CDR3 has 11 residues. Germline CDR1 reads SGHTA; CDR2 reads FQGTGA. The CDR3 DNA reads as TGTGCCAGCGAAGGTCCCAGGGAGCAGTACTTC. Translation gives CASEGPREQYF.

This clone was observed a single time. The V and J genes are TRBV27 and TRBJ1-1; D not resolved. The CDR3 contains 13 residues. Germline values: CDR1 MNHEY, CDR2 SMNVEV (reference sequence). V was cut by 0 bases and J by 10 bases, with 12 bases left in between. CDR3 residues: CASSLSPWVRAFF. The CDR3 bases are TGTGCCAGCAGTTTATCTCCCTGGGTGAGAGCTTTCTTT.

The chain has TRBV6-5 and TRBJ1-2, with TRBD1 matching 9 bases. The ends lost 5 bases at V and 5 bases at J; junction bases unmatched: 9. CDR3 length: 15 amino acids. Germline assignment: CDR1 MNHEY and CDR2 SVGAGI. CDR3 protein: CASSPRDRASYGYTF. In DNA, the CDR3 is TGTGCCAGCAGTCCTCGGGACAGGGCCTCTTATGGCTACACCTTC.

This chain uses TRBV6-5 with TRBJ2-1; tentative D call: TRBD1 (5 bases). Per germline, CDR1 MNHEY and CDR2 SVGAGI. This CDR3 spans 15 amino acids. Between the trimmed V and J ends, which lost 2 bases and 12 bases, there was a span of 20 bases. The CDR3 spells CASSYGQYQGPPQFF. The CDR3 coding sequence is TGTGCCAGCAGTTACGGCCAGTACCAGGGTCCTCCGCAGTTCTTC.

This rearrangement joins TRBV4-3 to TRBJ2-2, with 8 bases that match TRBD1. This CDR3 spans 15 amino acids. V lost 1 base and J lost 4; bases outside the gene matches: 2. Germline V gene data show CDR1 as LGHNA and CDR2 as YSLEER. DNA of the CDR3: TGCGCCAGCAGCCAAGTACAGGGGGGCACCGGGGAGCTGTTTTTT. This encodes CASSQVQGGTGELFF.

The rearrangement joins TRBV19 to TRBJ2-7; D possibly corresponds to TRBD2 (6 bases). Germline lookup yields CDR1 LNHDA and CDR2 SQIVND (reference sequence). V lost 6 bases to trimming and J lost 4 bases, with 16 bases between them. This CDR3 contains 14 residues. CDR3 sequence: CASSLEGGRYEQYF. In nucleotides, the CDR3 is TGTGCCAGTAGCTTAGAGGGAGGAAGGTACGAGCAGTACTTC.

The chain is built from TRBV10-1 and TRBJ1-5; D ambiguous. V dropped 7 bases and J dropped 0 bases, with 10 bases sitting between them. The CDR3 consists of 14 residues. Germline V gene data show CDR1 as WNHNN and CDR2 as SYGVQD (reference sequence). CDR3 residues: CASKTRHSNQPQHF. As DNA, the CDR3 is TGCGCCAGCAAGACAAGACATAGCAATCAGCCCCAGCATTTT.

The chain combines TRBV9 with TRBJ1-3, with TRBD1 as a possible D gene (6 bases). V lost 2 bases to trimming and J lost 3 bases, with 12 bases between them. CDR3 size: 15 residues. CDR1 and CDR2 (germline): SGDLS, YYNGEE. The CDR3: CASSVGTFSGNTIYF. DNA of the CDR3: TGTGCCAGCAGCGTCGGGACATTTAGTGGAAACACCATATATTTT.

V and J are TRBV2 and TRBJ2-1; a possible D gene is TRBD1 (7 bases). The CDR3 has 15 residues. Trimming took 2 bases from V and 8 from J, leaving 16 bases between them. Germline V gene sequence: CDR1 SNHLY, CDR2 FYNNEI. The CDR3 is CASSEKEGARDEQFF. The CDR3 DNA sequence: TGTGCCAGCAGTGAAAAGGAGGGGGCACGGGATGAGCAGTTCTTC. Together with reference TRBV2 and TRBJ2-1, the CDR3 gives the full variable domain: EPEVTQTPSHQVTQMGQEVILRCVPISNHLYFYWYRQILGQKVEFLVSFYNNEISEKSEIFDDQFSVERPDGSNFTLKIRSTKLEDSAMYFCASSEKEGARDEQFFGPGTRLTVL.

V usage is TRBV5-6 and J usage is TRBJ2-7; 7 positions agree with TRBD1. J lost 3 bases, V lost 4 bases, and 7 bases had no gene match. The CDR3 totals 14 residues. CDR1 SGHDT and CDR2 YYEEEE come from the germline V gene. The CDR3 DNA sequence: TGTGCCAGCAGCGTCGGGACAGCCTTCTACGAGCAGTACTTC. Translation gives CASSVGTAFYEQYF.

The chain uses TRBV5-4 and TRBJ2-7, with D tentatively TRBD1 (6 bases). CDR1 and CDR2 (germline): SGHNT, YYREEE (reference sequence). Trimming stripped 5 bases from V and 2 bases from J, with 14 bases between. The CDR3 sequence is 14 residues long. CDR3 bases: TGTGCCAGCAGGAGGACAGAGTCGACCTACGAGCAGTACTTC. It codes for CASRRTESTYEQYF.

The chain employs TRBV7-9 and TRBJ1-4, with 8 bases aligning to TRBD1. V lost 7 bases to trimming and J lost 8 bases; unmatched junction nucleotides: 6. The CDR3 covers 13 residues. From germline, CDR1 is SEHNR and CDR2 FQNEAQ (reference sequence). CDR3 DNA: TGTGCCAGCACTCAGGGGGCGCGGGAAAAACTGTTTTTT. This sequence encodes CASTQGAREKLFF.

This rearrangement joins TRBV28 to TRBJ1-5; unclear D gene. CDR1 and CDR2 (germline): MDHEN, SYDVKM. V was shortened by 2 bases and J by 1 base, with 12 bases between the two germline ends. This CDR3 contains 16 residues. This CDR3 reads CASSLTQEPSNQPQHF. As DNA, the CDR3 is TGTGCCAGCAGTTTAACGCAGGAGCCGAGCAATCAGCCCCAGCATTTT.

CDR3 nucleotides: TGTGCCAGCAGCTTGGGGTCAATCTACGAGCAGTACTTC. This translates into CASSLGSIYEQYF. This sequence joins TRBV5-6 and TRBJ2-7; D is uncertain. The CDR3 extends over 13 amino acids. Germline-derived CDR1 and CDR2 are SGHDT and YYEEEE. Trimming pared 0 bases from V and 3 bases from J, leaving 7 bases between.

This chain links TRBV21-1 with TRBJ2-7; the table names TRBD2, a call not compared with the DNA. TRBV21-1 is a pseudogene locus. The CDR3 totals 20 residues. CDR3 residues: CASSKEPFFLRLAGSYEQYF. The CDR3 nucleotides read TGTGCCAGCAGCAAAGAACCTTTTTTTCTGAGACTAGCGGGATCCTACGAGCAGTACTTC.

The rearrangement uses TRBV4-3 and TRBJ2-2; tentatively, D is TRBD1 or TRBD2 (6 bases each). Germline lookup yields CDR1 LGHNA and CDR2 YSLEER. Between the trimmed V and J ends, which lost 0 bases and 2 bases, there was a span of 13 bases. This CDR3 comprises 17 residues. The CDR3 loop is CASSQDRRGINTGELFF. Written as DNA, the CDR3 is TGCGCCAGCAGCCAAGATAGGAGGGGGATAAACACCGGGGAGCTGTTTTTT.

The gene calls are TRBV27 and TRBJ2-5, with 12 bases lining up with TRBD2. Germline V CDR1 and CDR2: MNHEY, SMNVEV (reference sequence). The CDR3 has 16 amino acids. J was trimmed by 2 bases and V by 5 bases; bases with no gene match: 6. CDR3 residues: CASSTTTSGRQETQYF. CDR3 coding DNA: TGTGCCAGCAGTACCACGACTAGCGGGAGACAAGAGACCCAGTACTTC.

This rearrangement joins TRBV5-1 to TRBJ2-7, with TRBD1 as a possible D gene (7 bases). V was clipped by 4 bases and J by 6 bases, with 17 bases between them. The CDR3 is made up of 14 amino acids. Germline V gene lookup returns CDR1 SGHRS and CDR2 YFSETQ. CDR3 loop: CASSLGQGGGEQYF. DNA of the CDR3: TGCGCCAGCAGCCTGGGCCAGGGGGGTGGCGAGCAGTACTTC.

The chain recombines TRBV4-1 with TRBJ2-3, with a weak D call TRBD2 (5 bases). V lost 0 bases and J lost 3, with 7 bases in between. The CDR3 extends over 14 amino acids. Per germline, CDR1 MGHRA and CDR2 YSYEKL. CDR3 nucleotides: TGCGCCAGCAGCCAAGAAGGCGGGACAGATACGCAGTATTTT. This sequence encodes CASSQEGGTDTQYF.

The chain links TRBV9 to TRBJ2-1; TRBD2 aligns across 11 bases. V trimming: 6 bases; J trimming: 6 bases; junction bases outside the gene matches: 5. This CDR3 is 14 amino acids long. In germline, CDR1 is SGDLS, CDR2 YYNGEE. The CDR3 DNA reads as TGTGCCAGCATGGGGACTAGCGGCCTCAATGAGCAGTTCTTC. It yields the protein CASMGTSGLNEQFF. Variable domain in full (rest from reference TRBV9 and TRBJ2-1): DSGVTQTPKHLITATGQRVTLRCSPRSGDLSVYWYQQSLDQGLQFLIQYYNGEERAKGNILERFSAQQFPDLHSELNLSSLELGDSALYFCASMGTSGLNEQFFGPGTRLTVL.

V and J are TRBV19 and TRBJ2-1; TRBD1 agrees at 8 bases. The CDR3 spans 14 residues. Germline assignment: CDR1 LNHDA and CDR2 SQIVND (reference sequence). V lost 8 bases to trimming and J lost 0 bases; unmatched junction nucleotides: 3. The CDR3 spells CASATGGSYNEQFF. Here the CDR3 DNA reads TGTGCCAGTGCAACAGGGGGCTCCTACAATGAGCAGTTCTTC.

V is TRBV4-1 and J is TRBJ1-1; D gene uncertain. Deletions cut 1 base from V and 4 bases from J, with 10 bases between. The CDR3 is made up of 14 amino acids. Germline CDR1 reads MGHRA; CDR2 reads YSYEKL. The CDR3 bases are TGCGCCAGCAGCCAAGGCAGTTTATCCACTGAAGCTTTCTTT. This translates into CASSQGSLSTEAFF.